A selection of T cell receptor beta chains follows, all from one sample in a study of OX40 agonist ivuxolimab in advanced cancers. TCRdb's copy holds only in-frame clones and misses some; the assay was immunoSEQ multiplex PCR. The sample has over 50,000 clones; roughly four fifths are singletons. The material sequenced was CD4+ or CD8+ T cells sorted from blood, taken in a trial of the OX40 agonist ivuxolimab. The receptor set was obtained from an adult with an advanced solid tumor such as melanoma, head and neck, liver or kidney cancer. The CDR3 runs from the conserved cysteine through the conserved F or W. A D gene is named only where the DNA matches it firmly. The listing skips clone size in some rows; elsewhere it reads once, few, many or a size class.

d_call,v_call,j_call,clone_size,cdr3_nt,cdr3_aa
TRBD2,TRBV29-1,TRBJ2-5,-,TGCAGCCTGACTAGCGGGGAGTGGGTAGAGACCCAGTACTTC,CSLTSGEWVETQYF
-,TRBV19,TRBJ2-1,-,TGTGCCAGTAGCTACAGGAGGTCCGGAGGCGCTAGCTCCTACAATGAGCAGTTCTTC,CASSYRRSGGASSYNEQFF
TRBD2,TRBV7-2,TRBJ2-5,once,TGTGCCAGCAGCTTAGGAGCTAGCGGCTTAGAGACCCAGTACTTC,CASSLGASGLETQYF
-,TRBV11-3,TRBJ2-5,-,TGTGCCAGCAGCTTAGCCCCCCCAGGAGAGACCCAGTACTTC,CASSLAPPGETQYF
-,TRBV7-6,TRBJ1-3,-,TGTGCCAGCAGCTTAGGCGGGGATGGCTCTGGAAACACCATATATTTT,CASSLGGDGSGNTIYF
TRBD2,TRBV4-1,TRBJ2-1,-,TGCGCCAGCAGCCAAGCCGGGACTAGCGAGTGGAATGAGCAGTTCTTC,CASSQAGTSEWNEQFF
-,TRBV2,TRBJ2-7,-,TGTGCCAGCAGGGTGCAGTCCTACGAGCAGTACTTC,CASRVQSYEQYF
-,TRBV10-3,TRBJ2-5,-,TGTGCCATCAGACTAGATCCCGCTCAAGAGACCCAGTACTTC,CAIRLDPAQETQYF
TRBD1,TRBV30,TRBJ1-3,-,TGTGCCTGGAGTCAGACAGGGGGCATAGGAAACACCATATATTTT,CAWSQTGGIGNTIYF
-,TRBV19,TRBJ2-5,-,TGTGCCAGTAACAATAGGGGCCCTGGTGAGACCCAGTACTTC,CASNNRGPGETQYF
TRBD1,TRBV30,TRBJ1-6,-,TGTGCCGGGACAGGCCCGCTCCAGGGGGGTAATTCACCCCTCCACTTT,CAGTGPLQGGNSPLHF
-,TRBV28,TRBJ1-5,-,TGTGCCAGCAGTCTGACGCGGGACACGCCCCAGCATTTT,CASSLTRDTPQHF
-,TRBV18,TRBJ1-3,-,TGTGCCAGCTCACCCGCCGCTTCCGGAACTGGAAACACCATATATTTT,CASSPAASGTGNTIYF
TRBD1,TRBV5-8,TRBJ1-1,-,TGTGCCAGCAGCAGGGGACAGCCGAACACTGAAGCTTTCTTT,CASSRGQPNTEAFF
-,TRBV5-1,TRBJ2-7,-,TGCGCCAGCAGCTACGCAAGGGGAAGGGGTGATTACGAGCAGTACTTC,CASSYARGRGDYEQYF
TRBD1,TRBV4-1,TRBJ1-2,-,TGCGCCAGCAGCCCACTGTCCCGGGACAGGTTTTCTGGCTACACCTTC,CASSPLSRDRFSGYTF
TRBD1,TRBV27,TRBJ1-1,-,TGTGCCAGCAGTTTACTACGGACAGGGAAGGGGACTGAAGCTTTCTTT,CASSLLRTGKGTEAFF
-,TRBV11-1,TRBJ1-2,-,TGTGCCAGCAGCTCGGAATCTGCGCCCGGGGGCTACACCTTC,CASSSESAPGGYTF
-,TRBV7-6,TRBJ2-3,-,TGTGCCAGCAGCCGGCTACAGGGAGATACGCAGTATTTT,CASSRLQGDTQYF
TRBD1,TRBV13,TRBJ1-1,-,TGTGCCAGCAGCTTATTACGGCAGGGACAGGGGGAAGAGAACACTGAAGCTTTCTTT,CASSLLRQGQGEENTEAFF
-,TRBV19,TRBJ2-3,once,TGTGCCAGTAGTATAGGCAGGGAGGCAGATACGCAGTATTTT,CASSIGREADTQYF
-,TRBV18,TRBJ1-1,-,TGTGCCAGCTCATCGGAGAGGGGCACTGAAGCTTTCTTT,CASSSERGTEAFF
-,TRBV5-4,TRBJ2-4,few,TGTGCCAGCAGCCTGGGGTTAGCCAAAAACATTCAGTACTTC,CASSLGLAKNIQYF
-,TRBV5-1,TRBJ2-3,-,TGCGCCAGCAGCTTGGACAGGTTCGGCGGCACAGATACGCAGTATTTT,CASSLDRFGGTDTQYF
TRBD1,TRBV9,TRBJ2-4,-,TGTGCCAGCAGCGTAGGTCCAGGGGGCGCGGGCATTCAGTACTTC,CASSVGPGGAGIQYF
TRBD2,TRBV28,TRBJ2-1,-,TGTGCCTCCCTAGGGACTAGCGGGGCCTCCTACAATGAGCAGTTCTTC,CASLGTSGASYNEQFF
TRBD1,TRBV19,TRBJ2-5,-,TGTGCCAGTAACTCGGACAGGGTTGAGACCCAGTACTTC,CASNSDRVETQYF
-,TRBV28,TRBJ1-2,once,TGTGCCAGCACCAGACGGGGGGGCTACACCTTC,CASTRRGGYTF
-,TRBV19,TRBJ2-2,few,TGTGCCAGTAGTAAGGGTCCAGAGCTGTTTTTT,CASSKGPELFF
-,TRBV10-3,TRBJ2-6,-,TGTGCCATCAGTGTGGGGCAGGGTGGGTCTGGGGCCAACGTCCTGACTTTC,CAISVGQGGSGANVLTF
-,TRBV7-2,TRBJ2-5,-,TGTGCCAGCAGCCCACAACGGGACAAAGAGACCCAGTACTTC,CASSPQRDKETQYF
-,TRBV28,TRBJ1-2,-,TGTGCCAGCAGCCGAGCCGACATTAACTATGGCTACACCTTC,CASSRADINYGYTF
-,TRBV5-8,TRBJ1-4,-,TGTGCCAGCAGCTTCGGGCAGCAGACAATAACTGAAAAACTGTTTTTT,CASSFGQQTITEKLFF
TRBD1,TRBV4-1,TRBJ1-6,-,TGCGCCAGCAGCCAACTCCGGACAGGGACTAATTCACCCCTCCACTTT,CASSQLRTGTNSPLHF
-,TRBV6-5,TRBJ1-1,-,TGTGCCAGCAGCCCCCCCAGGGGCGCTGAAGCTTTCTTT,CASSPPRGAEAFF
-,TRBV28,TRBJ2-5,-,TGTGCCAGCAGTTTTGCACAGACCCAGTACTTC,CASSFAQTQYF
-,TRBV19,TRBJ1-1,-,TGTGCCAGTAGTATAACACAGAACACTGAAGCTTTCTTT,CASSITQNTEAFF
-,TRBV19,TRBJ1-1,-,TGTGCCAGTAGTAAAACCGTCGGGCCTGTTCATGAAGCTTTCTTT,CASSKTVGPVHEAFF
-,TRBV7-2,TRBJ2-3,-,TGTGCCAGCAGCCAAGGTATGCGGGCAGATACGCAGTATTTT,CASSQGMRADTQYF
TRBD2,TRBV7-2,TRBJ2-1,-,TGTGCCAGCAGCCCTCCGGGACTAGCGGCGTCCTACAATGAGCAGTTCTTC,CASSPPGLAASYNEQFF
-,TRBV5-6,TRBJ2-5,-,TGTGCCAGCAGCACCGGACAGTACGGGGAGACCCAGTACTTC,CASSTGQYGETQYF
-,TRBV5-1,TRBJ2-1,-,TGCGCCAGCAGCCCCGGGACTCGTCCGTCTGGGGATGAGCAGTTCTTC,CASSPGTRPSGDEQFF
TRBD2,TRBV2,TRBJ2-7,-,TGTGCCAGCAGTCCTCGCGGGGGGGCGGTCTCCTACGAGCAGTACTTC,CASSPRGGAVSYEQYF
TRBD2,TRBV18,TRBJ2-1,-,TGTGCCAGCTCACCCCCGGGGGGCAATGAGCAGTTCTTC,CASSPPGGNEQFF
TRBD1,TRBV11-2,TRBJ1-2,once,TGTGCCAGCAGCGGTAGGACAGGGGTAGGCTACACCTTC,CASSGRTGVGYTF
TRBD1,TRBV28,TRBJ2-5,-,TGTGCCAGCAGTTGGGGACAGAAAGAGACCCAGTACTTC,CASSWGQKETQYF
TRBD1,TRBV10-1,TRBJ1-3,-,TGCGCCAGCAGCGACTCCCGGACAGGGGGCATGAATTTGTGCGGAAACACCATATATTTT,CASSDSRTGGMNLCGNTIYF
-,TRBV6-6,TRBJ1-6,-,TGTGCCAGCAGTCCAGGCGAGAATTCACCCCTCCACTTT,CASSPGENSPLHF
TRBD2,TRBV7-2,TRBJ2-1,once,TGTGCCAGCAGCTTAGAGGGGAGGGCTTGGGGACTTTACAATGAGCAGTTCTTC,CASSLEGRAWGLYNEQFF
-,TRBV7-6,TRBJ1-4,once,TGTGCCAGCCAACAATCCGGTGAAAAACTGTTTTTT,CASQQSGEKLFF
TRBD1,TRBV7-2,TRBJ1-2,-,TGTGCCAGCAGCTTAGCGCTAAGACAGGGCGATGGCTACACCTTC,CASSLALRQGDGYTF
TRBD2,TRBV5-4,TRBJ2-1,-,TGTGCCAGCAGCTTGGATCCTTCCGGGACTAGTATCTACAATGAGCAGTTCTTC,CASSLDPSGTSIYNEQFF
TRBD2,TRBV29-1,TRBJ2-5,-,TGCAGCGTTAAGCGGGGGGTGTACCAAGAGACCCAGTACTTC,CSVKRGVYQETQYF
TRBD2,TRBV27,TRBJ2-3,-,TGTGCCAGCGCCCTTAGCGGGAGGAGCACAGATACGCAGTATTTT,CASALSGRSTDTQYF
TRBD1,TRBV6-1,TRBJ2-2,-,TGTGCCAGCAGTGAACCCGGACAGGGTTTTTCTGAGAACACCGGGGAGCTGTTTTTT,CASSEPGQGFSENTGELFF